These T cell receptor beta chains were read from a single sample in a study of T cell changes during pregnancy in multiple sclerosis. The protocol was immunoSEQ multiplex PCR, while the TCRdb copy is restricted to in-frame clones and leaves out a portion. Among about 89,000 clones listed, approximately 95% were seen once. The source material was peripheral blood, sampled after pregnancy. The origin of the receptors is a female donor in good health, enrolled as a control in a pregnancy study. CDR3s include the opening cysteine and the closing phenylalanine or tryptophan. The D gene is left open where the match is weak. Where a row states a size, it is once, few, many or the class of an expanded clone; other rows omit it.

TRBD2,once,TRBV20-1,TRBJ2-1,TGCAGTGCTAGCGGGAGGGGAAAGAAGTTCTTC,CSASGRGKKFF
NA,NA,TRBV4-1,TRBJ1-2,TGCGCCAGCAGCCCTGGGGCAGGGCCATCCTATGGCTACACCTTC,CASSPGAGPSYGYTF
NA,NA,TRBV5-4,TRBJ2-5,TGTGCCAGCAGCCCACCAGATGAGGGAGAGACCCAGTACTTC,CASSPPDEGETQYF
NA,NA,TRBV18,TRBJ1-1,TGTGCCAGCTCACGGCAGTACGAGGGAACTGAAGCTTTCTTT,CASSRQYEGTEAFF
NA,NA,TRBV28,TRBJ1-2,TGTGCCAGCAGTATCCTCAGCGGGGGCTATGGCTACACCTTC,CASSILSGGYGYTF
NA,NA,TRBV21-1,TRBJ1-2,TGTGCCAGCATTATGGTGGGGACGGGACAGAGAAACTATGGCTACACCTTC,CASIMVGTGQRNYGYTF
NA,NA,TRBV6-1,TRBJ2-7,TGTGCCAGCAGTGAAGCGCGAGGCGAGCAGTACTTC,CASSEARGEQYF
TRBD1,NA,TRBV18,TRBJ2-7,TGTGCCAGCTCACTGCGGGACAGGGGTTACGAGCAGTACTTC,CASSLRDRGYEQYF
NA,NA,TRBV5-1,TRBJ1-1,TGCGCCAGCAGCTTGGTGTTCAGGGCCCCGAACACTGAAGCTTTCTTT,CASSLVFRAPNTEAFF
TRBD1,NA,TRBV28,TRBJ2-1,TGTGCCAGCAGTTTTGGAGACAGGGCTACCTACAATGAGCAGTTCTTC,CASSFGDRATYNEQFF
NA,NA,TRBV27,TRBJ2-1,TGTGCCAGCAGTGTTGGTAGTGGGACTCACCCCAATGAGCAGTTCTTC,CASSVGSGTHPNEQFF
TRBD1,NA,TRBV5-4,TRBJ1-1,TGTGCCAGCAGCTCAACGGACAGGGGCACCACTGAAGCTTTCTTT,CASSSTDRGTTEAFF
TRBD1,NA,TRBV5-1,TRBJ1-1,TGCGCCAGCAGCCTGACCGGACAGGGGGGGACTGAAGCTTTCTTT,CASSLTGQGGTEAFF
NA,NA,TRBV5-1,TRBJ2-3,TGCGCCAGCAGCCCCGGGGGCACAGATACGCAGTATTTT,CASSPGGTDTQYF
NA,NA,TRBV6-1,TRBJ1-5,TGTGCCAGCACAAACACCCCGGGTCAGCCCCAGCATTTT,CASTNTPGQPQHF
TRBD2,NA,TRBV4-1,TRBJ2-7,TGCGCCAGCATCCTTAGCGGGGGATACTACGAGCAGTACTTC,CASILSGGYYEQYF
NA,NA,TRBV5-1,TRBJ2-7,TGCGCCAGCAGCTTGGCGGGGTACTCAGGGCAGTACTTC,CASSLAGYSGQYF
TRBD1,NA,TRBV5-6,TRBJ2-1,TGTGCCAGCAGCTTAGGGACAGGGGTATACAATGAGCAGTTCTTC,CASSLGTGVYNEQFF
TRBD2,NA,TRBV7-9,TRBJ2-1,TGTGCCAGCAGCCCGGGACTAGCGGACAATGAGCAGTTCTTC,CASSPGLADNEQFF
TRBD1,NA,TRBV5-1,TRBJ2-3,TGCGCCAGCAGTACCGGACAGGGCACAGATACGCAGTATTTT,CASSTGQGTDTQYF
NA,NA,TRBV6-5,TRBJ2-1,TGTGCCAGCAGTGACTTAAACAATGAGCAGTTCTTC,CASSDLNNEQFF
TRBD1,NA,TRBV10-3,TRBJ1-1,TGTGCCATCAATGGACAGGGTATAAACACTGAAGCTTTCTTT,CAINGQGINTEAFF
NA,NA,TRBV19,TRBJ2-1,TGTGCCAGTAGTATAGCCGGGACTTACAATGAGCAGTTCTTC,CASSIAGTYNEQFF
TRBD2,NA,TRBV6-1,TRBJ2-7,TGTGCCAGCAGTGACCCAGCGGGAGCGCGCGAGCAGTACTTC,CASSDPAGAREQYF
NA,NA,TRBV6-1,TRBJ1-5,TGTGCCAGCAGAATAGGGACATCTTTTCAGCCCCAGCATTTT,CASRIGTSFQPQHF
NA,NA,TRBV28,TRBJ2-3,TGTGCCAGCAGTTTACGTGTCACTAGCAAACCCTTGGGCACAGATACGCAGTATTTT,CASSLRVTSKPLGTDTQYF
TRBD2,NA,TRBV27,TRBJ2-1,TGTGCCAGCAGTTTATCTCTCGCGGGACTAGCGGGAGGGTATGAGCAGTTCTTC,CASSLSLAGLAGGYEQFF
NA,NA,TRBV2,TRBJ2-6,TGTGCCAGCAGTGACTACCCGGCTGGGGCCAACGTCCTGACTTTC,CASSDYPAGANVLTF
TRBD2,NA,TRBV10-2,TRBJ2-3,TGCGCCAGCACGGGACTAGTGCGCACAGATACGCAGTATTTT,CASTGLVRTDTQYF
NA,once,TRBV9,TRBJ2-7,TGTGCCAGCAGCCCTCGACGGGTGCTCAGCTCCTACGAGCAGTACTTC,CASSPRRVLSSYEQYF
TRBD1,NA,TRBV5-1,TRBJ2-1,TGCGCCAGCAGCTTAGGGGACAGATACAATGAGCAGTTCTTC,CASSLGDRYNEQFF
TRBD1,NA,TRBV11-2,TRBJ1-2,TGTGCCAGCAGTCTTTCTTGGGACAGTCACTACACCTTC,CASSLSWDSHYTF
TRBD2,NA,TRBV4-1,TRBJ2-1,TGCGCCAGCAGCCAACAAACTGGACTAGCGGGACGCAATGAGCAGTTCTTC,CASSQQTGLAGRNEQFF
NA,NA,TRBV2,TRBJ1-5,TGTGCCAGCAGTGTGGGCAGTTATCAGCCCCAGCATTTT,CASSVGSYQPQHF
NA,NA,TRBV25-1,TRBJ2-3,TGTGCCAGCAGTGAATACGACAAGCAGAGTACGCAGTATTTT,CASSEYDKQSTQYF
TRBD1,NA,TRBV5-6,TRBJ1-5,TGTGCCAGCAGCCTTTGGACAGGGGGCGTACAGCCCCAGCATTTT,CASSLWTGGVQPQHF
TRBD2,NA,TRBV28,TRBJ2-7,TGTGCCAGCAGCGTCCCGGGTAGCGGGAGACTCTACGAGCAGTACTTC,CASSVPGSGRLYEQYF
TRBD1,NA,TRBV9,TRBJ2-7,TGTGCCAGCAGTTCTGGACAGGGGGTTTTCTACGAGCAGTACTTC,CASSSGQGVFYEQYF
NA,once,TRBV6-5,TRBJ2-7,TGTGCCAGCAACCCCGGAGGGGCCGGTTCCTACGAGCAGTACTTC,CASNPGGAGSYEQYF
TRBD2,NA,TRBV28,TRBJ2-1,TGTGCCAGCAGGGGTCTAGCGGGAGGCTACAATGAGCAGTTCTTC,CASRGLAGGYNEQFF
TRBD2,NA,TRBV18,TRBJ2-3,TGTGCCAGCTACCCGACTAGCAGCACAGATACGCAGTATTTT,CASYPTSSTDTQYF
TRBD1,NA,TRBV13,TRBJ2-2,TGTGCCAGCAGCTATACAGGGGGCGCTGGCACCGGGGAGCTGTTTTTT,CASSYTGGAGTGELFF
NA,NA,TRBV23-1,TRBJ2-7,TGCGCCAGCAGTCAGTTACCCCTCCCCATGCGGGACCGCTACGAGCAGTACTTC,CASSQLPLPMRDRYEQYF
TRBD2,NA,TRBV15,TRBJ2-2,TGTGCCACCAGCACCGCGGGAGGGGGGGCCACCGGGGAGCTGTTTTTT,CATSTAGGGATGELFF
NA,NA,TRBV28,TRBJ2-3,TGTGCCAGCAGTTTATTGCGCGGGTGGGGTAACACAGATACGCAGTATTTT,CASSLLRGWGNTDTQYF
NA,NA,TRBV18,TRBJ1-3,TGTGCCAGCTCACCCATCGACAGCTCTGGAAACACCATATATTTT,CASSPIDSSGNTIYF
NA,NA,TRBV7-8,TRBJ1-4,TGTGCCAGCAGGCTGGCCGGACAGCCCAATGAAAAACTGTTTTTT,CASRLAGQPNEKLFF
NA,NA,TRBV28,TRBJ1-5,TGTGCCAGCAGTTTATTCGGGCAGCCCCAGCATTTT,CASSLFGQPQHF
TRBD1,NA,TRBV2,TRBJ2-1,TGTGCCAGCAGCATTGGGGACAGGGTTGATGAGCAGTTCTTC,CASSIGDRVDEQFF
NA,NA,TRBV4-1,TRBJ2-1,TGCGCCAGCAGCCACCAGGGTATCTCCTACAATGAGCAGTTCTTC,CASSHQGISYNEQFF
TRBD2,NA,TRBV19,TRBJ2-2,TGTGCCAGTAGCTCCCCGGAGCGGGATTACGGGGAGCTGTTTTTT,CASSSPERDYGELFF
TRBD1,NA,TRBV6-5,TRBJ1-2,TGTGCCAGCAGGGTAGGGACAGGGATAAACGGCTACACCTTC,CASRVGTGINGYTF